This T cell receptor beta chain was retrieved from a study of T cells after yellow fever vaccination (dated 2019 in TCRdb). Turning to the overall study: The SMART-Seq v4 Ultra Low Input RNA kit was used to prepare libraries from fractions with low cell numbers. Bulk TCR alpha and beta repertoires were sequenced longitudinally to track T-cell clones before and after primary and booster YFV17D yellow fever vaccination. The cohort comprised two healthy male donors, one aged 18 to 29 and one aged 30 to 40 years. Blood was collected at multiple timepoints before and after primary and secondary immunization, and bulk PBMC replicates and cell subsets were isolated.

V is cut by 3 bases and J by 5 bases, and the space between the germline ends is 8 bases. Taken from cysteine to phenylalanine, the CDR3 has 13 residues. Only the CDR3 DNA stays, 39 bases, in frame from base 1. The germline V gene provides CDR1 SGHRS and CDR2 YFSETQ. The treatment or condition label, read with the paper, signifies: live attenuated yellow fever vaccine strain. At each blood-draw timepoint, two biological replicates of bulk PBMCs were obtained. PBMCs were isolated from peripheral blood using a standard Ficoll-Paque protocol. RNA was extracted with TriZol from bulk PBMCs, CD4 and CD8 fractions, and dextramer-positive and dextramer-negative fractions. Beyond this particular receptor, the publication reports: A small share of clonotypes occurred in both CD4 and CD8 compartments, likely arising from convergent recombination. FACS-sorted repertoires could contain abundant contaminating clonotypes from the bulk population, so computational filtering was required. The secondary T-cell response was weaker than the primary response but faster, peaking on day 5 instead of day 15. After the booster, most clones that had expanded after primary vaccination were detected again (around 95% of CD4 and over 75% of CD8), suggesting broad maintenance of memory. The study included only two donors, which limits how far the findings can be generalized.

This clonotype was seen a handful of times. Its recognized antigen is unknown. Base quality data are lacking; no much larger clone is found one base away. The instrument was an Illumina NovaSeq 6000. Synthesis of TCR cDNA relied on 5'RACE template switching, a step that introduced a universal primer site along with unique molecular identifiers. Priming of cDNA synthesis was performed from both the TCR alpha and TCR beta constant segments. Library amplification used two PCR steps, and the second PCR step added sample barcodes and sequencing adapters. Sequencing of libraries was done on Illumina HiSeq 2500 (2x100 bp) or NovaSeq (2x150 bp). In the source study's methods: Reads were demultiplexed and collapsed into UMI consensus sequences with MIGEC, and V(D)J alignment was performed with MiXCR. Vaccine-responding clonotypes were defined with edgeR using replicate PBMC samples, requiring FDR below 0.01 and a log2 fold change above 5 up to day 15. Bulk clonotypes were assigned CD4 or CD8 identity according to which sequenced CD4 or CD8 repertoire held them at higher abundance. TCRdb ran its own pipeline on the public reads, namely fastp trimming at Q25 and MiXCR clone calling, and kept in-frame beta chains. Entries are consolidated by CDR3 protein sequence, retaining the most common genes and DNA. It is TCRdb's table, rather than the study itself, that gives the V and J calls and clone size. The table for this sample lists some 420,000 distinct CDR3 sequences; around 19% of them were counted only once. The ten largest clonotypes hold over 15% of the sample.

The origin of this receptor is a man between 18 and 29 years old who received the YFV17D yellow fever vaccine. The starting material was PBMCs, obtained before the yellow fever booster vaccination. The chain links TRBV5-1 with TRBJ1-4; too little of a D gene remains to name it. The CDR3 reads CASSSGFNEKLFF. The DNA sequence reads TGCGCCAGCAGCTCCGGGTTCAATGAAAAACTGTTTTTT.